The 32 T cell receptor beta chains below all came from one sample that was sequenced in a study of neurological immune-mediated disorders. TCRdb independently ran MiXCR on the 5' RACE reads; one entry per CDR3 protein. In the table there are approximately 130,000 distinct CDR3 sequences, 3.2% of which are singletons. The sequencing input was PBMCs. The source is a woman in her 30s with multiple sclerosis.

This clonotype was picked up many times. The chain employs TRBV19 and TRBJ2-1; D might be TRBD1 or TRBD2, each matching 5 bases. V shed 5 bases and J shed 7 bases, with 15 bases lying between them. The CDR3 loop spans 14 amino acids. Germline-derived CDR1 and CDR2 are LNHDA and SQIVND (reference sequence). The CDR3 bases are TGTGCCAGTAGTGGGGGTGACGGCCTAAATGAGCAGTTCTTC. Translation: CASSGGDGLNEQFF. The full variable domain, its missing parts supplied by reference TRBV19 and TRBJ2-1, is DGGITQSPKYLFRKEGQNVTLSCEQNLNHDAMYWYRQDPGQGLRLIYYSQIVNDFQKGDIAEGYSVSREKKESFPLTVTSAQKNPTAFYLCASSGGDGLNEQFFGPGTRLTVL.

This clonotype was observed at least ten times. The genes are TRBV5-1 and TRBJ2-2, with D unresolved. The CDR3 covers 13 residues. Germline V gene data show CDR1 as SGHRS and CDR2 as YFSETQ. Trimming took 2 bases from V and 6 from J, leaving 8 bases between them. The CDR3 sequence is CASSFDSAGELFF. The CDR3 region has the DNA TGCGCCAGCAGCTTTGATTCCGCCGGGGAGCTGTTTTTT.

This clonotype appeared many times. DNA of the CDR3: TGTGCCAGCAGCTCGTACAAGTACGAGCAGTACTTC. This encodes CASSSYKYEQYF. This chain joins TRBV7-9 and TRBJ2-7; no reliable D call. The germline V and J ends were trimmed by 4 bases and 4 bases, with 8 bases remaining between them. This CDR3 is built from 12 residues. The germline V gene has CDR1 SEHNR and CDR2 FQNEAQ (reference sequence).

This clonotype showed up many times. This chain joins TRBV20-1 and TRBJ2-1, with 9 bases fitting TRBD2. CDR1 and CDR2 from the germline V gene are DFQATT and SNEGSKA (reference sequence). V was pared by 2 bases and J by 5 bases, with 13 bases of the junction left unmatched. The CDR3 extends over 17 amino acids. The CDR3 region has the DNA TGCAGTGCTAGATTTCCGGTAGCGGGAGCCCCTAACAATGAGCAGTTCTTC. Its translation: CSARFPVAGAPNNEQFF.

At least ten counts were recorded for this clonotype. In DNA form, the CDR3 reads TGTGCCAGCAGCCGGCAGGGGGACTATGGCTACACCTTC. Its protein product is CASSRQGDYGYTF. The chain couples TRBV5-5 to TRBJ1-2, with 7 bases lining up with TRBD1. The CDR3 consists of 13 residues. Germline CDR1 reads SGHKS; CDR2 reads YYEKEE (reference sequence). The V and J ends lost 4 bases and 3 bases, in that order; junction bases with no gene match: 3.

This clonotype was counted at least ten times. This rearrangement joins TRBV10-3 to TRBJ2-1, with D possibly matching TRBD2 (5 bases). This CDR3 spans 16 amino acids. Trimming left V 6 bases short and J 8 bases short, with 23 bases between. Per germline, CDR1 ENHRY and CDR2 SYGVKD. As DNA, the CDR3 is TGTGCCATCAGCATCCAAGAAGCGGCGTTAGCAGATGAGCAGTTCTTC. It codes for CAISIQEAALADEQFF.

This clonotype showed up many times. The CDR3 is CASRGEDYNYGYTF. The CDR3, as DNA: TGTGCCAGCAGAGGAGAGGATTATAACTATGGCTACACCTTC. The rearrangement links TRBV2 to TRBJ1-2; D remains ambiguous. Trimming stripped 6 bases from V and 1 base from J, with 12 bases between. The germline V gene has CDR1 SNHLY and CDR2 FYNNEI. The CDR3 is 14 residues long.

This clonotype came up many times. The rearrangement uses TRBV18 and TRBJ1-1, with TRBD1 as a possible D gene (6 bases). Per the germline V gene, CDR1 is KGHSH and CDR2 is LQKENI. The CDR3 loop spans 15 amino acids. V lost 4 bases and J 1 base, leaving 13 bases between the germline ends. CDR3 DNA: TGTGCCAGCTCACGGGGGGGGCGGACGAACACTGAAGCTTTCTTT. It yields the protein CASSRGGRTNTEAFF.

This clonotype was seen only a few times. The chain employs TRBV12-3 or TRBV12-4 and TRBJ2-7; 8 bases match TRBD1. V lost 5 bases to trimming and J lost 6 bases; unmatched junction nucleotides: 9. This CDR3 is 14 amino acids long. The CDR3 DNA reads TGTGCCAGCAGTGCCGGGACAGGCGCGTTCGAGCAGTACTTC. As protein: CASSAGTGAFEQYF.

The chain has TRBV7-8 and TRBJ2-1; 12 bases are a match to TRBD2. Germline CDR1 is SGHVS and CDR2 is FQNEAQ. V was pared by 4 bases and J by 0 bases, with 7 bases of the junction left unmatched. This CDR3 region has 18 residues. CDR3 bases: TGTGCCAGCAGCTCCCGACTAGCGGGGGCCGACTCCTACAATGAGCAGTTCTTC. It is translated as CASSSRLAGADSYNEQFF.

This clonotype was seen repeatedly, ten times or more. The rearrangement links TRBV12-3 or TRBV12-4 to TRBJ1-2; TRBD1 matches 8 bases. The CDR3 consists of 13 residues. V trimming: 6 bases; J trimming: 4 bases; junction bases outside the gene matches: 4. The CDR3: CASRRTGPYGYTF. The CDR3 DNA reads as TGTGCCAGCAGGCGGACAGGGCCCTATGGCTACACCTTC.

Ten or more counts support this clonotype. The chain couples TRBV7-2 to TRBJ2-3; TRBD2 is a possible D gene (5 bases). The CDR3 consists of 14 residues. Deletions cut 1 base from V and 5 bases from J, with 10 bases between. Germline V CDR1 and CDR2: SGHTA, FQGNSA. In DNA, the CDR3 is TGTGCCAGCAGCTTAGTTAGCGTCGGAGATACGCAGTATTTT. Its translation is CASSLVSVGDTQYF. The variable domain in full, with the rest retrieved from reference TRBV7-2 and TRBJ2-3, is GAGVSQSPSNKVTEKGKDVELRCDPISGHTALYWYRQSLGQGLEFLIYFQGNSAPDKSGLPSDRFSAERTGGSVSTLTIQRTQQEDSAVYLCASSLVSVGDTQYFGPGTRLTVL.

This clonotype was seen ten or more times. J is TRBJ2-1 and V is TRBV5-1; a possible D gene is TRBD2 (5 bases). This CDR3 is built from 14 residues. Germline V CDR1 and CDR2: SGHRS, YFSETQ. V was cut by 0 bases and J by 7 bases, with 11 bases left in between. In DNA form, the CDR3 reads TGCGCCAGCAGCTTGGGGCCTAGAGGGAATGAGCAGTTCTTC. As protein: CASSLGPRGNEQFF.

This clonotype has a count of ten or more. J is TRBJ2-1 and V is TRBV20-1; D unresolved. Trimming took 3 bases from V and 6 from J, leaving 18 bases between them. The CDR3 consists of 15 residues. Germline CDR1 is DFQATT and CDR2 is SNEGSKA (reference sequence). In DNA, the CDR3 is TGCAGTGCTAGTCTTGGGGTCCAGACGGTCAATGAGCAGTTCTTC. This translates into CSASLGVQTVNEQFF.

CDR3 loop: CASGTSSKGDLFGYTF. The CDR3, as DNA: TGTGCTAGTGGTACATCCTCGAAGGGGGATTTGTTCGGCTACACCTTC. This rearrangement joins TRBV12-5 to TRBJ1-2; D is possibly TRBD1 (6 bases). The CDR3 runs 16 residues. Germline V gene sequence: CDR1 LGHNT, CDR2 FRNRAP. Deletions cut 5 bases from V and 8 bases from J, with 24 bases between.

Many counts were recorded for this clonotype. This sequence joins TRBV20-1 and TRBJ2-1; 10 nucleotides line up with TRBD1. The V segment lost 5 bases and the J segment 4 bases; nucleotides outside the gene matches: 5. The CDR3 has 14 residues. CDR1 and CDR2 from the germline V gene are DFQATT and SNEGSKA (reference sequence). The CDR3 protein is CSAWDRGGYNEQFF. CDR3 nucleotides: TGCAGTGCTTGGGACAGGGGCGGTTACAATGAGCAGTTCTTC.

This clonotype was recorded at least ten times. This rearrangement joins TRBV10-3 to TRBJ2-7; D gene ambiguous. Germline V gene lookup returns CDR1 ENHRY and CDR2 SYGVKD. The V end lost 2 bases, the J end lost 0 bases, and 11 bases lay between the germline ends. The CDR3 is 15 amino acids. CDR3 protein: CAISEVDGSSYEQYF. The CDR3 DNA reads TGTGCCATCAGTGAGGTGGACGGTAGCTCCTACGAGCAGTACTTC.

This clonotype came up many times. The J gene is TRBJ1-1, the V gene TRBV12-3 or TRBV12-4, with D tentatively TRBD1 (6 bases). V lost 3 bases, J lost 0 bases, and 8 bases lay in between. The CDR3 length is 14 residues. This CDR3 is CASSFGQMNTEAFF. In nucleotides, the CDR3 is TGTGCCAGCAGTTTTGGACAGATGAACACTGAAGCTTTCTTT.

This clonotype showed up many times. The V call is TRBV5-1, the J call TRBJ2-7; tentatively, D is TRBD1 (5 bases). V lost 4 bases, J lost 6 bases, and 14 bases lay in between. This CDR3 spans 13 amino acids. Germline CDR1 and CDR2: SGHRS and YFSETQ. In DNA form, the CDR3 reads TGCGCCAGCAGCCCGGGTAGGGGAAGCGAGCAGTACTTC. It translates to CASSPGRGSEQYF.

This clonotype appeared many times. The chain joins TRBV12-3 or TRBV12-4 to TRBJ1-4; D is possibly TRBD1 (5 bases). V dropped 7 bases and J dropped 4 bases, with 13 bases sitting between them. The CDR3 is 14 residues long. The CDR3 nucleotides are TGTGCCAGCACCCAGGGCAGTATTAATGAAAAACTGTTTTTT. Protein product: CASTQGSINEKLFF.

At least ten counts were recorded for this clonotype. CDR3 DNA sequence: TGTGCCAGCAGTTACCACAGGGATCAGCGTGAAGCTTTCTTT. Translating gives CASSYHRDQREAFF. The chain uses TRBV27 and TRBJ1-1; a possible D gene is TRBD1 (6 bases). Trimming cost V 4 bases and J 7 bases, with 16 bases left between them. The V gene's germline CDR1 is MNHEY and CDR2 SMNVEV (reference sequence). The CDR3 loop spans 14 amino acids.

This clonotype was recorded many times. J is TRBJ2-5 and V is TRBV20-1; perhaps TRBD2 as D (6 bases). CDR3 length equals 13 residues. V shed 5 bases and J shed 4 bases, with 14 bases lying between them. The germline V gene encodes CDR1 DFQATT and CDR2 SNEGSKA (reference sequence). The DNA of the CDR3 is TGCAGTGCTCCAGTTGGGGGGACAGAGACCCAGTACTTC. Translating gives CSAPVGGTETQYF.

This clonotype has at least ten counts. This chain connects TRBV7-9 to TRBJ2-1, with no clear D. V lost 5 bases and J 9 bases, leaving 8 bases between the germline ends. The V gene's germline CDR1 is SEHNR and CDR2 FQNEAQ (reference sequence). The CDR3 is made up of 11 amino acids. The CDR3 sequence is CASSPDTEQFF. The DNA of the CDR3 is TGTGCCAGCAGCCCCGACACTGAGCAGTTCTTC.

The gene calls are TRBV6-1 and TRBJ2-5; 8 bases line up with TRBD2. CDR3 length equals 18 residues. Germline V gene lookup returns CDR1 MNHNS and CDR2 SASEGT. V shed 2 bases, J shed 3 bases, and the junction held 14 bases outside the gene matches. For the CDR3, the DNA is TGTGCCAGCAGTGAAAGCTTCCGGGAGGGCCCTCGTAAAGAGACCCAGTACTTC. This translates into CASSESFREGPRKETQYF.

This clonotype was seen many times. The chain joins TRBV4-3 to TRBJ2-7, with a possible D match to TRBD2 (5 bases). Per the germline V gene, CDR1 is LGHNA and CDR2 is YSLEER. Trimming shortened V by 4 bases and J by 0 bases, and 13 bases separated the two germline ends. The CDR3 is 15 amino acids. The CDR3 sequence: CASSPSPGSSYEQYF. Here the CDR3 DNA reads TGCGCCAGCAGCCCCAGTCCGGGGAGCTCCTACGAGCAGTACTTC.

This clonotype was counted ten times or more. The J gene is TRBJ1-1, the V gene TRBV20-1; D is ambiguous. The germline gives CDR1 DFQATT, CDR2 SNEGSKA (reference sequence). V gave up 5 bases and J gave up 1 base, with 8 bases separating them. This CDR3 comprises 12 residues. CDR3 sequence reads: CSAPRQNTEAFF. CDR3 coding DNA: TGCAGTGCTCCCAGACAGAACACTGAAGCTTTCTTT.

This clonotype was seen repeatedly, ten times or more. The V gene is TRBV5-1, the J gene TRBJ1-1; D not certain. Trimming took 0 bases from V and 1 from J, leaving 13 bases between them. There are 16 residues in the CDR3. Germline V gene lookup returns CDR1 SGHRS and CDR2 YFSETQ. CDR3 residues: CASSLGGWGTNTEAFF. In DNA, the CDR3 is TGCGCCAGCAGCTTGGGGGGTTGGGGAACGAACACTGAAGCTTTCTTT.

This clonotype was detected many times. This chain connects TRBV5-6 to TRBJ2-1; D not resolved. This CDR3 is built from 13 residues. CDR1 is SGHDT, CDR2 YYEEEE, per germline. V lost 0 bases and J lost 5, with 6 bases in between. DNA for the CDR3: TGTGCCAGCAGCTTGGCTCCCAACAATGAGCAGTTCTTC. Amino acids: CASSLAPNNEQFF.

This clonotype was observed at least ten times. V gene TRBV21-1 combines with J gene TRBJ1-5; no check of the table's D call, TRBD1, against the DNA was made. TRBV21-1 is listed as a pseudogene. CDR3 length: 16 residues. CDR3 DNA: TGTGCCAGCAGCAAAGAGGGCAGGGGGGACCATCAGCCCCAGCATTTT. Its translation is CASSKEGRGDHQPQHF.

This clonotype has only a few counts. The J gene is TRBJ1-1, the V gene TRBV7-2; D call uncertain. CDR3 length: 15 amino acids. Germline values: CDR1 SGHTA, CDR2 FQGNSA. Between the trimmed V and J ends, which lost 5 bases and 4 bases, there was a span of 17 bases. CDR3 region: CASSPQTMVSTEAFF. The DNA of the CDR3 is TGTGCCAGCAGCCCACAGACTATGGTGAGCACTGAAGCTTTCTTT.

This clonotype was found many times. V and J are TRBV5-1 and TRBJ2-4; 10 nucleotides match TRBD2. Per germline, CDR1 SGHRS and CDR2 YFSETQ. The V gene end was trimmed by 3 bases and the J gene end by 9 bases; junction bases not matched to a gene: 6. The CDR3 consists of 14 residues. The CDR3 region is CASSSAGGSGIQYF. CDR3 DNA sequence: TGCGCCAGCAGCTCAGCGGGGGGGAGTGGCATTCAGTACTTC.

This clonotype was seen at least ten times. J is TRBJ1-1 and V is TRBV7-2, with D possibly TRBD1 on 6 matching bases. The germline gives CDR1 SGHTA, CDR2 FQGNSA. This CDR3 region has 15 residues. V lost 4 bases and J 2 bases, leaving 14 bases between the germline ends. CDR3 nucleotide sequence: TGTGCCAGCAGCTACCAAACAGGGCCAAACACTGAAGCTTTCTTT. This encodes CASSYQTGPNTEAFF.